One sample yielded the 25 T cell receptor beta chains listed below, sequenced in a study of technical replicates of blood from a few donors. Data came from immunoSEQ multiplex PCR; TCRdb stores just in-frame clones and leaves some out. In the table there are 100,000 or so clones, nearly 96% of which are singletons. Source material: T cells isolated from PBMCs. The receptor set was obtained from a human donor in good health.

The genes are TRBV28 and TRBJ2-2; the match to TRBD2 covers 7 bases. The germline V gene has CDR1 MDHEN and CDR2 SYDVKM. Trimming at V came to 10 bases and at J to 2 bases, leaving 10 bases not matched to a gene. The CDR3 has 15 amino acids. This chain's CDR3 is CATTPGLSNTGELFF. The CDR3 DNA reads TGTGCCACCACACCGGGACTATCAAACACCGGGGAGCTGTTTTTT.

CDR3 amino acids: CASSIGAWQPQHF. The CDR3 coding sequence is TGTGCCAGTAGTATAGGGGCCTGGCAGCCCCAGCATTTT. The J gene is TRBJ1-5, the V gene TRBV19; no firm D call. V gave up 1 base and J gave up 7 bases, with 8 bases separating them. Germline CDR1 is LNHDA and CDR2 is SQIVND (reference sequence). The CDR3 has 13 residues.

V and J are TRBV6-1 and TRBJ1-1; 7 bases are shared with TRBD1. The CDR3 is 14 residues long. V shed 6 bases, J shed 5 bases, and the junction held 9 bases outside the gene matches. The germline V gene encodes CDR1 MNHNS and CDR2 SASEGT. This CDR3 reads CASRDRSRDTEAFF. The CDR3 bases are TGTGCCAGCAGGGACAGGAGCAGGGATACTGAAGCTTTCTTT.

J is TRBJ2-3 and V is TRBV4-2; 8 nucleotides line up with TRBD2. Germline V gene sequence: CDR1 LGHNA, CDR2 YNFKEQ. The CDR3 is 18 residues long. Trimming removed 1 base from V and 2 bases from J; junction bases left unmatched: 11. CDR3 region: CASSQVIRRGVDTDTQYF. The CDR3 nucleotides read TGTGCCAGCAGCCAAGTAATTAGGCGGGGGGTGGACACAGATACGCAGTATTTT.

The V and J genes are TRBV29-1 and TRBJ2-5, with 11 bases that match TRBD2. Germline CDR1 reads SQVTM; CDR2 reads ANQGSEA. The CDR3 spans 15 residues. The J segment lost 3 bases and the V segment lost 3 bases, leaving 6 bases of the junction unmatched. CDR3 loop: CSVEGPTSGKETQYF. The CDR3 nucleotides read TGCAGCGTTGAGGGCCCGACTAGCGGGAAAGAGACCCAGTACTTC.

The chain carries TRBV19 and TRBJ1-6; perhaps TRBD1 as D (5 bases). This CDR3 contains 14 residues. The V end was cut by 3 bases, the J end by 11 bases, with 14 bases between. Germline V CDR1 and CDR2: LNHDA, SQIVND (reference sequence). CDR3 protein: CASSITRGGAPLHF. The DNA for the CDR3 is TGTGCCAGTAGTATCACGAGGGGAGGAGCACCCCTCCACTTT.

The chain combines TRBV28 with TRBJ2-5; 13 bases match TRBD2. After removal of 6 bases from V and 1 base from J, the junction contained 17 bases not matched to a gene. The germline V gene has CDR1 MDHEN and CDR2 SYDVKM. The CDR3 is 20 amino acids. The CDR3 nucleotides read TGTGCCAGCAGGAAACTAGCGGGAGGGTCTCAGAGGGGGGTCCAAGAGACCCAGTACTTC. Its protein is CASRKLAGGSQRGVQETQYF.

The CDR3: CASSLRSDQETQYF. In nucleotides, the CDR3 is TGCGCCAGCAGCTTGCGGAGCGACCAAGAGACCCAGTACTTC. The gene calls are TRBV5-1 and TRBJ2-5; no firm D call. Germline lookup yields CDR1 SGHRS and CDR2 YFSETQ. The V end was cut by 1 base, the J end by 0 bases, with 7 bases between. The CDR3 loop spans 14 amino acids.

The rearrangement links TRBV7-2 to TRBJ2-5, with 10 bases aligning to TRBD2. CDR1 and CDR2 from the germline V gene are SGHTA and FQGNSA. With 1 base clipped from V and 5 bases from J, the junction kept 4 bases outside the gene matches. The CDR3 spans 15 residues. This CDR3 reads CASSLEAGGWETQYF. The DNA for the CDR3 is TGTGCCAGCAGCTTAGAAGCGGGAGGGTGGGAGACCCAGTACTTC.

This clone appeared once. The genes are TRBV29-1 and TRBJ2-5; the D is unclear. CDR3 length: 15 residues. Looked up from germline, CDR1 is SQVTM and CDR2 is ANQGSEA. The V end was cut by 3 bases, the J end by 1 base, with 15 bases between. CDR3 in amino acids: CSVERRGLVQETQYF. The CDR3 region has the DNA TGCAGCGTTGAGAGACGTGGGCTGGTCCAAGAGACCCAGTACTTC.

The V call is TRBV13, the J call TRBJ2-5; D may be TRBD2 (6 bases). The germline V and J ends were trimmed by 4 bases and 1 base, with 16 bases remaining between them. Germline CDR1 reads PRHDT; CDR2 reads FYEKMQ (reference sequence). The CDR3 extends over 16 amino acids. The CDR3 DNA reads TGTGCCAGCAGCTCGGCCTACCTAGCGAGCCAAGAGACCCAGTACTTC. Translation: CASSSAYLASQETQYF.

The gene calls are TRBV7-6 and TRBJ2-1; 9 bases align to TRBD1. The CDR3 is made up of 14 amino acids. The germline V gene encodes CDR1 SGHVS and CDR2 FNYEAQ. Trimming removed 1 base from V and 7 bases from J; junction bases left unmatched: 2. The CDR3 loop reads CASSLVQGANEQFF. For the CDR3, the DNA is TGTGCCAGCAGCTTAGTACAGGGGGCGAATGAGCAGTTCTTC.

The J gene is TRBJ2-2, the V gene TRBV4-1; 9 nucleotides line up with TRBD1. The length of the CDR3 is 16 residues. CDR1 and CDR2 (germline): MGHRA, YSYEKL. The V gene end was trimmed by 3 bases and the J gene end by 2 bases; junction bases not matched to a gene: 4. The CDR3 DNA follows: TGCGCCAGCAGCCAGAGGGACAGGGTTAACACCGGGGAGCTGTTTTTT. This sequence encodes CASSQRDRVNTGELFF.

The V gene is TRBV5-1, the J gene TRBJ1-1, with TRBD1 as a possible D gene (5 bases). The germline CDR1 and CDR2 sequences are SGHRS and YFSETQ. The ends were cut back, 1 base at V and 6 bases at J, with 16 bases in the middle. This CDR3 has 15 residues. For the CDR3, the DNA is TGCGCCAGCAGCTTGAGTGCACAGGATTTCTCTGAAGCTTTCTTT. Translation: CASSLSAQDFSEAFF.

This sequence joins TRBV19 and TRBJ2-7, with 8 nucleotides matching TRBD2. V shed 5 bases, J shed 0 bases, and the junction held 9 bases outside the gene matches. This CDR3 comprises 16 residues. Germline V gene lookup returns CDR1 LNHDA and CDR2 SQIVND (reference sequence). Here the CDR3 DNA reads TGTGCCAGTAGTCCTCGTAGCGGGATGGGCTCCTACGAGCAGTACTTC. This gives the protein CASSPRSGMGSYEQYF.

V usage is TRBV9 and J usage is TRBJ2-5, with 10 bases fitting TRBD1. Unmatched junction bases numbered 5, after V lost 7 bases and J lost 5 bases. This CDR3 has 13 residues. CDR1 is SGDLS and CDR2 is YYNGEE in the germline V gene. The CDR3 here is CASGPDRGETQYF. As DNA, the CDR3 is TGTGCCAGCGGACCGGACAGGGGGGAGACCCAGTACTTC. Variable domain in full (rest from reference TRBV9 and TRBJ2-5): DSGVTQTPKHLITATGQRVTLRCSPRSGDLSVYWYQQSLDQGLQFLIQYYNGEERAKGNILERFSAQQFPDLHSELNLSSLELGDSALYFCASGPDRGETQYFGPGTRLLVL.

The J gene is TRBJ1-1, the V gene TRBV6-6, with D possibly matching TRBD1 (6 bases). CDR3 length equals 16 residues. V lost 2 bases and J lost 1, with 14 bases in between. Germline CDR1 MNHNY, CDR2 SVGAGI (reference sequence). CDR3 in amino acids: CASSYGGGTPNTEAFF. CDR3 nucleotide sequence: TGTGCCAGCAGTTACGGGGGGGGCACTCCGAACACTGAAGCTTTCTTT.

The chain uses TRBV19 and TRBJ2-1; 11 bases are shared with TRBD2. The CDR3 extends over 15 amino acids. V shed 5 bases, J shed 6 bases, and the junction held 6 bases outside the gene matches. Germline CDR1 LNHDA, CDR2 SQIVND (reference sequence). Written as DNA, the CDR3 is TGTGCCAGTAGTTTACTAGCGGGAGTACCCAATGAGCAGTTCTTC. Its protein product is CASSLLAGVPNEQFF.

This CDR3 is CASTWLLNTGELFF. CDR3 bases: TGTGCCAGCACGTGGCTCTTGAACACCGGGGAGCTGTTTTTT. The chain uses TRBV6-1 and TRBJ2-2; D unresolved. The CDR3 sequence is 14 residues long. V lost 7 bases and J lost 1, with 10 bases in between. Per germline, CDR1 MNHNS and CDR2 SASEGT.

This chain uses TRBV28 with TRBJ1-5, with 8 positions matching TRBD1. Germline lookup yields CDR1 MDHEN and CDR2 SYDVKM. The V and J ends lost 4 bases and 2 bases, in that order; junction bases with no gene match: 10. The CDR3 covers 17 residues. The CDR3 loop is CASSSSRGLTGNQPQHF. The CDR3 DNA follows: TGTGCCAGCAGTTCGTCCAGGGGGCTGACGGGCAATCAGCCCCAGCATTTT.

The chain links TRBV19 to TRBJ2-2, with a weak D call TRBD2 (5 bases). Looked up from germline, CDR1 is LNHDA and CDR2 is SQIVND (reference sequence). The ends were cut back, 5 bases at V and 0 bases at J, with 7 bases in the middle. The CDR3 runs 14 residues. CDR3 in amino acids: CASSLGTNTGELFF. The CDR3 DNA is TGTGCCAGTAGTCTCGGGACGAACACCGGGGAGCTGTTTTTT.

This sequence joins TRBV18 and TRBJ1-1, with TRBD1 matching 8 bases. Germline lookup yields CDR1 KGHSH and CDR2 LQKENI. There are 14 residues in the CDR3. With 4 bases clipped from V and 6 bases from J, the junction kept 7 bases outside the gene matches. The CDR3 coding sequence is TGTGCCAGCTCACTTCCGGGACAGGCCGCTGAAGCTTTCTTT. Protein: CASSLPGQAAEAFF.

The genes are TRBV11-3 and TRBJ2-5, with 10 bases matching TRBD2. CDR1 is SGHNT and CDR2 is YENEEA in the germline V gene. The V and J ends lost 5 bases and 9 bases, in that order; junction bases with no gene match: 15. This CDR3 is 16 amino acids long. The CDR3 DNA reads TGTGCCAGCAGCCCTCTAGCGGGGGCCAGGCTAGGGGCCCAGTACTTC. Translation gives CASSPLAGARLGAQYF.

This chain joins TRBV27 and TRBJ1-5, with D possibly TRBD1 on 6 matching bases. CDR1 and CDR2 from the germline V gene are MNHEY and SMNVEV (reference sequence). This CDR3 contains 15 residues. Trimming cost V 0 bases and J 6 bases, with 12 bases left between them. In DNA form, the CDR3 reads TGTGCCAGCAGTTTATCAATTCAGGGGAGTCAGCCCCAGCATTTT. As protein: CASSLSIQGSQPQHF.

The gene calls are TRBV7-3 and TRBJ2-3; D perhaps matches TRBD1 (5 bases). Germline assignment: CDR1 SGHTA and CDR2 FQGTGA. Trimming left V 5 bases short and J 1 base short, with 16 bases between. The CDR3 has 16 residues. Here the CDR3 reads CASSPWGRQGTDTQYF. CDR3 DNA: TGTGCCAGCAGCCCCTGGGGCAGGCAAGGCACAGATACGCAGTATTTT.